The present entry profiles one T cell receptor (beta chain) with its context. Its specificity is not known. The entry originates in a study of T-cell memory formation after mild COVID-19. The wider study: TCR clusters were mostly confined to one donor each. Findings and limits, study-wide: The CD4+ clones that contracted clustered mainly within CM and EM, and the CD8+ clones concentrated in EMRA.

Between the trimmed V and J ends, which lost 8 bases and 7 bases, there was a span of 15 bases. This CDR3 region has 12 residues. CDR1 is SQVTM, CDR2 ANQGSEA, per germline. TCRdb used MiXCR to reprocess the 5' RACE reads, holding one entry per CDR3 protein. The table shows 250,000 to 300,000 distinct CDR3 sequences, with around 15% occurring only once. V is TRBV29-1 and J is TRBJ2-1; D perhaps matches TRBD1 (8 bases). Input material: PBMCs or a T cell subset sorted from them (not recorded which). The origin of this receptor is a man aged 18 to 29 who had mild COVID-19 (a few samples of this study predate the infection). Cell type and time point are not known. The CDR3 here is CSKTGEGNEQFF. Written as DNA, the CDR3 is TGCAGCAAGACAGGGGAGGGAAATGAGCAGTTCTTC.